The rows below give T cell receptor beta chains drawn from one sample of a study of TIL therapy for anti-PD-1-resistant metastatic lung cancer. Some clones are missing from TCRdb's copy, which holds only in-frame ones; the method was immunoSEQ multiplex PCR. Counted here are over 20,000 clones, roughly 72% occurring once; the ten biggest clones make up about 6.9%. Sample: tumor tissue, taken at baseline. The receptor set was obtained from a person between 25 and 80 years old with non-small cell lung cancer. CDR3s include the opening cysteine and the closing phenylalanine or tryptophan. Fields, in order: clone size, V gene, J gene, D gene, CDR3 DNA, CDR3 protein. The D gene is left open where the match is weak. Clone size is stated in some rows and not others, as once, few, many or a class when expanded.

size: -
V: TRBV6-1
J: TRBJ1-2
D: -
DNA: TGTGCCAGCAGTCCGTACAGGCCTCAAGACTATGGCTACACCTTC
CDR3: CASSPYRPQDYGYTF

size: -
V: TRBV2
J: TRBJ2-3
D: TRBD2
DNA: TGTGCCAGTGCCTTAGCGGGGGGAACAGATACGCAGTATTTT
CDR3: CASALAGGTDTQYF

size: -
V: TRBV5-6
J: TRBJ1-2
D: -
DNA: TGTGCCAGCAGCTTGTCTCCAGGGCTCGGCTATGGCTACACCTTC
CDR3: CASSLSPGLGYGYTF

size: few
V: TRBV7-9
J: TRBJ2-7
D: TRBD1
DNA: TGTGCCAGCGGGGACAGGGGCAACGAGCAGTACTTC
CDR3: CASGDRGNEQYF

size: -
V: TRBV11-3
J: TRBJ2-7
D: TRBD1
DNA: TGTGCCAGCAGCTCTTTAGGGGGACAGGGGAGGCACGAGCAGTACTTC
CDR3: CASSSLGGQGRHEQYF

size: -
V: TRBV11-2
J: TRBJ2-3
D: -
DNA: TGTGCCAGCAGCTTAGTGGGGGGCCGAAAAGATACGCAGTATTTT
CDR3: CASSLVGGRKDTQYF

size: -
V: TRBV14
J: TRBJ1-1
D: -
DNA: TGTGCCAGCAGCCAAGATGGGGGGGGCACTGAAGCTTTCTTT
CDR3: CASSQDGGGTEAFF

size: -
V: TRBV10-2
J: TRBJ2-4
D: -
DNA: TGCGCCAGCAGTGAGAGTATGGGCAGTTTTCTAATAGACATTCAGTACTTC
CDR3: CASSESMGSFLIDIQYF

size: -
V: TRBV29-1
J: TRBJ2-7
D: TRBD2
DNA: TGCAGCGTTACCCCACGGCGGGGGGCCCACGAGCAGTACTTC
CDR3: CSVTPRRGAHEQYF

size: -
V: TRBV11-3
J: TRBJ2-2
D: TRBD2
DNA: TGTGCCAGCCTAAGCGGGGGGACTGGTACCGGGGAGCTGTTTTTT
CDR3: CASLSGGTGTGELFF

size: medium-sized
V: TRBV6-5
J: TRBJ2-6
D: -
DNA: TGTGCCAGCAGTTACTCGGGGGGCTCTGGGGCCAACGTCCTGACTTTC
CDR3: CASSYSGGSGANVLTF

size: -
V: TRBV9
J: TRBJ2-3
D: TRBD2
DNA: TGTGCCAGCAACGTAGGGGAGCGGGGAGATACGCAGTATTTT
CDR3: CASNVGERGDTQYF

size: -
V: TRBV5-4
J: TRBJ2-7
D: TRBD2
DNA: TGTGCCAGCAGTCTGCGGTGGCTAGCGGGGGGCCAATCCTACGAGCAGTACTTC
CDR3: CASSLRWLAGGQSYEQYF

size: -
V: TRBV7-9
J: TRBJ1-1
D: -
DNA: TGTGCCAGCAGCTTCGGTGGGCGCGGTCCGGCTTTCTTT
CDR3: CASSFGGRGPAFF

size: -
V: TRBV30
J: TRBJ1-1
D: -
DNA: TGTGCCTGGAGTACTGGGATGGGGCTTATTGAAGCTTTCTTT
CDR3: CAWSTGMGLIEAFF

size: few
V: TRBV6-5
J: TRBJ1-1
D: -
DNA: TGTGCCAGCAGCCGAAGTAGGAACACTGAAGCTTTCTTT
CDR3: CASSRSRNTEAFF

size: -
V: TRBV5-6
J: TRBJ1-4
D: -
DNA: TGTGCCAGCAGCTTGGAGCGTGAAAAACTGTTTTTT
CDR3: CASSLEREKLFF

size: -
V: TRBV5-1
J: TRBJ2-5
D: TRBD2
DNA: TGCGCCAGCAGCTTGGGAGGGTCTAGCGGCCAAGAGACCCAGTACTTC
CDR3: CASSLGGSSGQETQYF

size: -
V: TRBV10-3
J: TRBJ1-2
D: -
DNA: TGTGCCATCAGTGAAAAAGGAGGCTATGGCTACACCTTC
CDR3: CAISEKGGYGYTF

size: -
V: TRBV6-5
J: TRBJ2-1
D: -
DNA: TGTGCCAGCAGTTACTCACGGGACTCCCACAATGAGCAGTTCTTC
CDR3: CASSYSRDSHNEQFF

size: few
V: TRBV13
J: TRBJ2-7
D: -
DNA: TGTGCCAGCAGCCGACTCGGACGGAGGGAGCAGTACTTC
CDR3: CASSRLGRREQYF

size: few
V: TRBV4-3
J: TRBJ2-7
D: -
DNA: TGCGCCAGCAGCCAAGATCTACAGGCGACCTACGAGCAGTACTTC
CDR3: CASSQDLQATYEQYF

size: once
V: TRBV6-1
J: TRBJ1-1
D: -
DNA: TGTGCCAGCAGTGAGGGGTACCGGAGAGGAGCTTTCTTT
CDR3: CASSEGYRRGAFF

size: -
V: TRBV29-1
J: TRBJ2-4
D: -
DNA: TGCAGCGTTGACGAGGGGAAGGATGCCAAAAACATTCAGTACTTC
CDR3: CSVDEGKDAKNIQYF

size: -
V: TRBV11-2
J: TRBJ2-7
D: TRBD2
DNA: TGTGCCAGCAGCTTAGATGTAACAGGACTAGCGGACTACGAGCAGTACTTC
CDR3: CASSLDVTGLADYEQYF

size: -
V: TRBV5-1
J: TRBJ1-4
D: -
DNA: TGCGCCAGCAGTAATTCCGGAGGGGCAACTAATGAAAAACTGTTTTTT
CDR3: CASSNSGGATNEKLFF

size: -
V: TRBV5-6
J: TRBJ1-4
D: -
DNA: TGTGCCAGCAGCGTCCTTGGGGGGGAGGAAAAACTGTTTTTT
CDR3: CASSVLGGEEKLFF

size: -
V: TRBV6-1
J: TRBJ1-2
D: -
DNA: TGTGCCAGCAGGAACCCATGGGGCCAGGGGGGCTACACCTTC
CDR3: CASRNPWGQGGYTF

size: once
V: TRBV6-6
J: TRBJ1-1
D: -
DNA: TGTGCCAGCAAGCAGACAGGCGTGAACACTGAAGCTTTCTTT
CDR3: CASKQTGVNTEAFF

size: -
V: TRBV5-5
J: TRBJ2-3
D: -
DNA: TGTGCCAGCAGCTTGAAGGGAGGAGGGCCAGATACGCAGTATTTT
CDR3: CASSLKGGGPDTQYF

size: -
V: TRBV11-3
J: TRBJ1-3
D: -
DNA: TGTGCCAGCAGCTTGGAGGAAAACACCATATATTTT
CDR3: CASSLEENTIYF

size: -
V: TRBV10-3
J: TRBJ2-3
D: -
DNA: TGTGCCATCAGTGTTGCAGGGACGGGAGCAGATACGCAGTATTTT
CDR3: CAISVAGTGADTQYF

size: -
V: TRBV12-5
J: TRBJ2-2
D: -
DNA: TGTGCTAGTGGCCGTACCGGGGAGCTGTTTTTT
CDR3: CASGRTGELFF

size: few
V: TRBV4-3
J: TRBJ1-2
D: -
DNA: TGCGCCAGCAGCCAAGATCGAAGGGTCGGCTATGGCTACACCTTC
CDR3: CASSQDRRVGYGYTF

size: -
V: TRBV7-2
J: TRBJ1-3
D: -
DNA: TGTGCCAGCAGCTTAATGGCAGGGGTGAGCGGAAACACCATATATTTT
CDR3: CASSLMAGVSGNTIYF

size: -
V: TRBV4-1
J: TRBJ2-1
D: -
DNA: TGCGCCAGCAGCACTAGACTGTTCTACAATGAGCAGTTCTTC
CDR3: CASSTRLFYNEQFF

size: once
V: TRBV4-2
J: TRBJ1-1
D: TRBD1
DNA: TGTGCCAGCAGCCAAGATCAGGGGGCGGGAACTGAAGCTTTCTTT
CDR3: CASSQDQGAGTEAFF

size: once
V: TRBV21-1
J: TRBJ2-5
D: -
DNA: TGTGCCATTCCCTCCCCCCCGGGACAGGGTAAAGAGACCCAGTACTTC
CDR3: CAIPSPPGQGKETQYF

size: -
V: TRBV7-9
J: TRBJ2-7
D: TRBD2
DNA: TGTGCCAGCAGCTTAGCGGCCGCCCGGGGGGGGGAGCAGTACTTC
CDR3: CASSLAAARGGEQYF

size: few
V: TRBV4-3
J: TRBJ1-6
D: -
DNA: TGCGCCAGCAGCCAAGCCGGTTCCACCTATAATTCACCCCTCCACTTT
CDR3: CASSQAGSTYNSPLHF

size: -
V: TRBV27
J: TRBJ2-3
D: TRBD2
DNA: TGTGCCAGCAGTTCTTCAGCGGGGGGGCCTGGCACAGATACGCAGTATTTT
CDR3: CASSSSAGGPGTDTQYF

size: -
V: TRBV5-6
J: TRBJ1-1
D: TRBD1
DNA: TGTGCCAGCAGCCCCAGACAGGGCATGTTGGACACTGAAGCTTTCTTT
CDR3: CASSPRQGMLDTEAFF

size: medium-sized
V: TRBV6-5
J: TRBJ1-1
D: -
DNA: TGTGCCAGCAGTTACAGGCAGTTTGGCACTGAAGCTTTCTTT
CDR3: CASSYRQFGTEAFF

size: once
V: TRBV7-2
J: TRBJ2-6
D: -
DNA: TGTGCCAGCAGCGTTAGCGGATTCTCTGGGGCCAACGTCCTGACTTTC
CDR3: CASSVSGFSGANVLTF

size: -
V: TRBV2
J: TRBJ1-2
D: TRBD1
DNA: TGTGCCAGCAGGGACGGGACAGGGGCGTGGGGCTACACCTTC
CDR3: CASRDGTGAWGYTF

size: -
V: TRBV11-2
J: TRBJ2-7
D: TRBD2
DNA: TGTGCCAGCAGCTTAGGTCCCTCTATGCGGCGGGGGGCCTCCTACGAGCAGTACTTC
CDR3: CASSLGPSMRRGASYEQYF

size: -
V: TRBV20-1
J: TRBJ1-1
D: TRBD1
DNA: TGCAGTGGACAGGGCAGTGAATCGGCTTTCTTT
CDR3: CSGQGSESAFF

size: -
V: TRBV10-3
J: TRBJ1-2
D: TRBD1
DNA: TGTGCCATCAGGACCGACAGGGGAGGGGATGGCTACACCTTC
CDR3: CAIRTDRGGDGYTF

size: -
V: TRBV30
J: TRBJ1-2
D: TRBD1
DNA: TGTGCCTGGAGGGGCCTGGGACAGGGAGGCTACACCTTC
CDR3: CAWRGLGQGGYTF

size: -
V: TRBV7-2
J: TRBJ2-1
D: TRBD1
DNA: TGTGCCAGCAGCCGAGGGACAGGGGGCAATGAGCAGTTCTTC
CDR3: CASSRGTGGNEQFF

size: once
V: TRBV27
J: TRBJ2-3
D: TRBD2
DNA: TGTGCCAGCAACTTACTAGCGGGGAGCACAGATACGCAGTATTTT
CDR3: CASNLLAGSTDTQYF

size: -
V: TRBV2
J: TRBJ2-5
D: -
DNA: TGTGCCAGCAGTGATTTTCCAGGAGAAGAGACCCAGTACTTC
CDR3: CASSDFPGEETQYF

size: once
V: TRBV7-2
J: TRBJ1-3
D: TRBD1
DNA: TGTGCCAGCAGCTTAGCTCGTCCAGGGGGCTTTTATACTGGAAACACCATATATTTT
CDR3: CASSLARPGGFYTGNTIYF

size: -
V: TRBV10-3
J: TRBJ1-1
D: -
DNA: TGTGCCATCAGTGAGTCCCTCAGACAAATGAACACTGAAGCTTTCTTT
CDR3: CAISESLRQMNTEAFF

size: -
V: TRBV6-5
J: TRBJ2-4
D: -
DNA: TGTGCCAGCAGTACAAGAGTGGGTGAGCACATTCAGTACTTC
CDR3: CASSTRVGEHIQYF

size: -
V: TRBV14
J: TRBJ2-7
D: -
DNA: TGTGCCAGCGCAGACCTCAACTGCAGGGACTACGAGCAGTACTTC
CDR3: CASADLNCRDYEQYF

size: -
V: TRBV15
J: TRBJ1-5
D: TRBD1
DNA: TGTGCCACCAGCCGGGACAGGGGCCGCCCGAGAGATCAGCCCCAGCATTTT
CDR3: CATSRDRGRPRDQPQHF